This T cell receptor beta chain emerged from a study of T cell responses to AZD1222 COVID-19 vaccine. Researchers grouped second doses given at about 4 or about 12 weeks into one pool. The repertoire was sequenced with immunoSEQ multiplex PCR; TCRdb's copy has only in-frame clones and lacks some. The sample holds over 75,000 clones, 70% to 90% seen once. Findings of the study overall: All repertoire sampling was performed exclusively after the peak T cell response. Once two AZD1222 doses were given, Spike-specific TCR breadth and depth went up.

This CDR3 region has 12 residues. V dropped 5 bases and J dropped 11 bases, with 13 bases sitting between them. Germline V lookup: CDR1 SGHAT, CDR2 FQNNGV. Details on this clone: Its antigen is as yet unknown.

The chain is built from TRBV11-2 and TRBJ1-5, with TRBD1 as a possible D gene (5 bases). The sequence came from an adult who received the AZD1222 COVID-19 vaccine. Sequenced material: peripheral blood, taken 28 days after the second AZD1222 dose. CDR3 sequence: CASSPPWGAQHF. The DNA for the CDR3 is TGTGCCAGCAGCCCCCCGTGGGGGGCCCAGCATTTT.